A selection of T cell receptor beta chains follows, all from one sample in a study of cytomegalovirus exposure and HLA in healthy donors. Sequencing was performed with immunoSEQ multiplex PCR; in TCRdb, only in-frame clones are kept and a portion is missing. This table has about 120,000 clones, over 75% appearing once. The material sequenced was PBMCs. Receptors were obtained from a woman aged 18-29 years in good health and CMV-seronegative. CDR3s include the opening cysteine and the closing phenylalanine or tryptophan. A D gene is named only where the DNA matches it firmly. The listing skips clone size in some rows; elsewhere it reads once, few, many or a size class.

CAWSVRSAVIRDAQYF	TGTGCCTGGAGTGTAAGGTCGGCGGTTATCAGGGATGCGCAGTATTTT	TRBV30	TRBJ2-3	-	-
CASSQERGYEQYF	TGCGCCAGCAGCCAAGAACGGGGCTACGAGCAGTACTTC	TRBV4-1	TRBJ2-7	-	-
CASSLRDSYNSPLHF	TGTGCCAGCAGCTTACGGGACAGCTATAATTCACCCCTCCACTTT	TRBV13	TRBJ1-6	TRBD1	few
CASSLEGGTSFYEQYF	TGCGCCAGCAGCTTGGAGGGAGGGACTAGCTTCTACGAGCAGTACTTC	TRBV5-1	TRBJ2-7	TRBD2	-
CAISLTGQGGEKLFF	TGTGCCATCAGCCTCACAGGACAGGGGGGTGAAAAACTGTTTTTT	TRBV10-3	TRBJ1-4	TRBD1	-
CASSRDRGLNEQYF	TGTGCTAGCAGCAGGGACAGGGGGCTTAACGAGCAGTACTTC	TRBV7-7	TRBJ2-7	TRBD1	-
CASSENNPENTEAFF	TGTGCCAGCAGTGAAAACAACCCAGAGAACACTGAAGCTTTCTTT	TRBV2	TRBJ1-1	-	-
CASSDGARYEQYF	TGTGCCAGCAGCGATGGGGCTAGGTACGAGCAGTACTTC	TRBV9	TRBJ2-7	-	-
CASSPWEESYEQYF	TGTGCCAGCAGCCCCTGGGAGGAATCCTACGAGCAGTACTTC	TRBV11-1	TRBJ2-7	-	-
CASSVRELQTYNEQFF	TGTGCCAGCAGTGTCCGGGAACTCCAGACCTACAATGAGCAGTTCTTC	TRBV6-1	TRBJ2-1	-	-
CASSFGTGADTQYF	TGTGCCAGCAGCTTCGGGACAGGGGCGGATACGCAGTATTTT	TRBV7-2	TRBJ2-3	TRBD1	-
CASSPRDLPAHTQYF	TGTGCCAGCAGCCCCCGGGACTTGCCAGCCCATACGCAGTATTTT	TRBV9	TRBJ2-3	-	once
CASSWGPGQGLHF	TGTGCCAGCAGCTGGGGCCCGGGACAGGGGCTCCATTTT	TRBV5-6	TRBJ1-5	TRBD1	once
CASSQGSGTEAFF	TGTGCCAGCTCACAGGGGTCGGGCACTGAAGCTTTCTTT	TRBV18	TRBJ1-1	-	-
CAWSTTGGSPLSGNTIYF	TGTGCCTGGAGTACAACAGGGGGCTCTCCCCTCTCTGGAAACACCATATATTTT	TRBV30	TRBJ1-3	TRBD1	-
CASSSQGNTEAFF	TGTGCCAGCAGCTCTCAGGGGAACACTGAAGCTTTCTTT	TRBV5-5	TRBJ1-1	-	-
CASSSGGVGSPLHF	TGTGCCAGCAGTTCAGGGGGAGTCGGGTCACCCCTCCACTTT	TRBV6-4	TRBJ1-6	TRBD1	few
CAISEGERTNTEAFF	TGTGCCATCAGTGAAGGAGAAAGAACTAACACTGAAGCTTTCTTT	TRBV10-3	TRBJ1-1	-	-
CASSLGLAGNEQFF	TGTGCCAGCAGCTTAGGGCTAGCGGGAAATGAGCAGTTCTTC	TRBV11-2	TRBJ2-1	TRBD2	-
CAWSVLRDSNTGELFF	TGTGCCTGGAGTGTACTCCGGGACTCGAACACCGGGGAGCTGTTTTTT	TRBV30	TRBJ2-2	-	-
CASISRDSASGNTIYF	TGTGCCAGTATTTCCCGGGACAGCGCCTCTGGAAACACCATATATTTT	TRBV19	TRBJ1-3	TRBD1	-
CASSPLGLTIYEQYF	TGTGCCAGCAGCCCCTTGGGACTGACGATCTACGAGCAGTACTTC	TRBV11-1	TRBJ2-7	-	-
CASSYSQGAGHSEQYF	TGTGCCAGCAGTTACTCACAGGGGGCGGGGCATAGCGAGCAGTACTTC	TRBV6-6	TRBJ2-7	TRBD1	-
CASSWGVAEAFF	TGTGCCAGCAGCTGGGGGGTCGCTGAAGCTTTCTTT	TRBV5-4	TRBJ1-1	-	-
CASRTQGSEQYF	TGTGCCAGCAGGACACAGGGGAGCGAGCAGTACTTC	TRBV2	TRBJ2-7	TRBD1	-
CASSLTSSGGYTGELFF	TGTGCCAGCAGCTTAACCTCTAGCGGGGGGTACACCGGGGAGCTGTTTTTT	TRBV7-3	TRBJ2-2	TRBD2	-
CASTPGRGDDTEAFF	TGCGCCAGCACCCCTGGGAGGGGAGATGACACTGAAGCTTTCTTT	TRBV5-1	TRBJ1-1	-	-
CAWRGGTGPINSPLHF	TGTGCCTGGAGGGGGGGGACAGGGCCGATTAATTCACCCCTCCACTTT	TRBV30	TRBJ1-6	TRBD1	-
CASSQTSLIGERFF	TGCGCCAGCAGCCAAACTAGCCTAATCGGTGAGCGGTTCTTC	TRBV4-1	TRBJ2-1	-	-
CASSQDRFTGELFF	TGTGCCAGCAGCCAAGACAGATTCACCGGGGAGCTGTTTTTT	TRBV2	TRBJ2-2	-	-
CSVLRGGTEAFF	TGCAGCGTCCTCCGGGGGGGGACTGAAGCTTTCTTT	TRBV29-1	TRBJ1-1	-	-
CASSKGFRYHAGNTIYF	TGTGCCAGCAGCAAAGGATTCCGGTATCACGCTGGAAACACCATATATTTT	TRBV21-1	TRBJ1-3	-	-
CASSTRQGENSQYF	TGTGCCAGTAGTACCAGACAGGGAGAAAACAGTCAGTACTTC	TRBV19	TRBJ2-4	TRBD1	-
CASSPVTDTQYF	TGTGCCAGCAGCCCGGTCACAGATACGCAGTATTTT	TRBV6-6	TRBJ2-3	-	once
CASSYDSHTEAFF	TGTGCCAGCAGTTACGACAGCCACACTGAAGCTTTCTTT	TRBV6-5	TRBJ1-1	-	-
CASSGQGSPYEQYF	TGTGCCAGCAGCGGACAGGGTTCCCCCTACGAGCAGTACTTC	TRBV7-6	TRBJ2-7	TRBD1	once
CASSWTSGKTEQYF	TGTGCCAGCAGTTGGACTAGCGGGAAGACCGAGCAGTACTTC	TRBV6-5	TRBJ2-7	TRBD2	-
CASSYSTPRAYEQYF	TGTGCCAGCAGTTACTCGACCCCTAGAGCCTACGAGCAGTACTTC	TRBV6-5	TRBJ2-7	-	-
CASSDRTGGYEQYF	TGTGCCAGCAGTGATCGGACCGGGGGCTACGAGCAGTACTTC	TRBV2	TRBJ2-7	-	-
CASSHRTGPTEAFF	TGCGCCAGCAGCCACCGGACAGGGCCCACTGAAGCTTTCTTT	TRBV5-1	TRBJ1-1	TRBD1	-
CASSPGGVVSYNEQFF	TGTGCCAGCTCACCAGGCGGGGTAGTATCCTACAATGAGCAGTTCTTC	TRBV18	TRBJ2-1	-	few
CASSDPVLAGIYNEQFF	TGTGCCAGCAGTGACCCCGTACTAGCGGGAATATACAATGAGCAGTTCTTC	TRBV6-4	TRBJ2-1	TRBD2	-
CSVSRSSYEQYF	TGCAGCGTTAGTCGGTCGTCCTACGAGCAGTACTTC	TRBV29-1	TRBJ2-7	-	-
CASSFRVAGGRETQYF	TGTGCCAGCAGCTTTAGGGTAGCGGGGGGACGAGAGACCCAGTACTTC	TRBV7-3	TRBJ2-5	TRBD2	-
CASSVTSGGETQYF	TGTGCCAGCAGCGTGACTAGCGGGGGGGAGACCCAGTACTTC	TRBV7-3	TRBJ2-5	TRBD2	-
CASSQDQTSGGAETQYF	TGTGCCAGCAGCCAAGATCAGACTAGCGGAGGGGCCGAGACCCAGTACTTC	TRBV4-2	TRBJ2-5	TRBD2	-
CASSFLEKNTEAFF	TGTGCCAGCAGCTTCTTAGAAAAGAACACTGAAGCTTTCTTT	TRBV7-9	TRBJ1-1	-	-
CASSRGQINEKLFF	TGCGCCAGCAGCCGGGGACAGATTAATGAAAAACTGTTTTTT	TRBV4-1	TRBJ1-4	TRBD1	once
CASSPGRGGNTEAFF	TGCGCCAGCAGCCCAGGCAGAGGGGGAAACACTGAAGCTTTCTTT	TRBV5-1	TRBJ1-1	-	-
CASSGRGILDIQYF	TGCGCCAGCAGCGGGAGAGGGATATTGGACATTCAGTACTTC	TRBV4-1	TRBJ2-4	-	-
CASSLDPAGGPYGYTF	TGTGCCAGCAGCTTAGATCCGGCAGGGGGCCCCTATGGCTACACCTTC	TRBV7-3	TRBJ1-2	TRBD1	once
CASSLGYRALTYEQYF	TGTGCCAGCAGCTTGGGGTACAGGGCCTTAACCTACGAGCAGTACTTC	TRBV5-6	TRBJ2-7	-	-
CASSLSTGVGTEAFF	TGTGCCAGCAGTTTGAGTACCGGGGTCGGCACTGAAGCTTTCTTT	TRBV27	TRBJ1-1	-	once
CASSEERTDTQYF	TGTGCCAGCAGTGAGGAGAGGACAGATACGCAGTATTTT	TRBV6-4	TRBJ2-3	-	-